What follows are 31 T cell receptor beta chains derived from one specimen sequenced in a study of blood T cell repertoires in COVID-19. The repertoire was sequenced with immunoSEQ multiplex PCR; TCRdb's copy has only in-frame clones and lacks some. The table shows 250,000 to 300,000 clones, with about 88% occurring only once. Sequenced input: PBMCs or T cells enriched from blood (not recorded which). The receptor source for this set is a woman aged 60-75 years in a cohort exposed to, infected with or recovered from COVID-19 (not recorded which).

V is TRBV5-6 and J is TRBJ1-2; tentatively, D is TRBD1 (6 bases). This CDR3 spans 14 amino acids. V was trimmed by 0 bases and J by 4 bases, leaving 10 bases between them. From germline, CDR1 is SGHDT and CDR2 YYEEEE. CDR3 protein: CASSLGGQFYGYTF. The CDR3 DNA follows: TGTGCCAGCAGCTTGGGAGGACAGTTCTATGGCTACACCTTC. Full variable domain (remainder filled in from reference TRBV5-6 and TRBJ1-2): DAGVTQSPTHLIKTRGQQVTLRCSPKSGHDTVSWYQQALGQGPQFIFQYYEEEERQRGNFPDRFSGHQFPNYSSELNVNALLLGDSALYLCASSLGGQFYGYTFGSGTRLTVV.

The chain joins TRBV5-1 to TRBJ2-7; 12 bases fit TRBD2. Germline loops: CDR1 SGHRS, CDR2 YFSETQ. The CDR3 spans 16 residues. Germline trimming cut 2 bases from V and 3 bases from J; bases unmatched to any gene: 6. The CDR3: CASSLQPLAGGYEQYF. In nucleotides, the CDR3 is TGCGCCAGCAGCTTACAACCACTAGCGGGAGGCTACGAGCAGTACTTC.

The chain carries TRBV7-9 and TRBJ1-4, with D maybe TRBD1 (6 bases). The CDR3 contains 16 residues. CDR1 and CDR2 from the germline V gene are SEHNR and FQNEAQ (reference sequence). V dropped 5 bases and J dropped 4 bases, with 17 bases sitting between them. CDR3 coding DNA: TGTGCCAGCAGCCAGGGTCGGGGACACTATAATGAAAAACTGTTTTTT. Encoded protein: CASSQGRGHYNEKLFF.

The J gene is TRBJ2-1, the V gene TRBV6-5; perhaps TRBD2 as D (5 bases). The germline V and J ends were trimmed by 5 bases and 8 bases, with 13 bases remaining between them. Germline V gene data show CDR1 as MNHEY and CDR2 as SVGAGI. The CDR3 sequence is 13 residues long. This chain's CDR3 is CASSRPERDEQFF. As DNA, the CDR3 is TGTGCCAGCAGTAGGCCGGAGAGGGATGAGCAGTTCTTC.

V and J are TRBV9 and TRBJ2-1; 9 positions agree with TRBD2. V lost 3 bases and J lost 8; bases outside the gene matches: 12. The CDR3 has 16 amino acids. Looked up from germline, CDR1 is SGDLS and CDR2 is YYNGEE. CDR3 protein: CASSEGALAGDYEQFF. As DNA, the CDR3 is TGTGCCAGCAGCGAGGGGGCGTTAGCGGGAGACTATGAGCAGTTCTTC.

DNA for the CDR3: TGTGCCAGCAGTTTAGGAGTGGGTAATTCACCCCTCCACTTT. Protein product: CASSLGVGNSPLHF. The chain joins TRBV27 to TRBJ1-6; D not resolved. This CDR3 is 14 amino acids long. Germline V lookup: CDR1 MNHEY, CDR2 SMNVEV (reference sequence). V gave up 2 bases and J gave up 6 bases, with 8 bases separating them.

The V call is TRBV7-2, the J call TRBJ1-1; 10 bases line up with TRBD1. The CDR3 length is 15 residues. V trimming: 5 bases; J trimming: 5 bases; junction bases outside the gene matches: 8. Germline V gives CDR1 SGHTA, CDR2 FQGNSA. Here the CDR3 DNA reads TGTGCCAGCAGCACCCGACAGGGGGCGTTGACTGAAGCTTTCTTT. Its protein product is CASSTRQGALTEAFF. The full variable domain, its missing parts supplied by reference TRBV7-2 and TRBJ1-1, is GAGVSQSPSNKVTEKGKDVELRCDPISGHTALYWYRQSLGQGLEFLIYFQGNSAPDKSGLPSDRFSAERTGGSVSTLTIQRTQQEDSAVYLCASSTRQGALTEAFFGQGTRLTVV.

The V gene is TRBV28, the J gene TRBJ2-5; possible D gene TRBD1, 7 bases. The V end was cut by 6 bases, the J end by 4 bases, with 18 bases between. The length of the CDR3 is 15 residues. CDR1 and CDR2 (germline): MDHEN, SYDVKM. The CDR3 protein is CASSQTGEVGETQYF. CDR3 DNA: TGTGCCAGCAGCCAAACAGGGGAGGTTGGAGAGACCCAGTACTTC.

The CDR3: CASSTNRGRDNEQFF. The CDR3 region has the DNA TGTGCCAGCAGCACAAACAGGGGTAGGGACAATGAGCAGTTCTTC. This chain uses TRBV5-4 with TRBJ2-1; the match to TRBD1 covers 7 bases. V was pared by 4 bases and J by 5 bases, with 9 bases of the junction left unmatched. The CDR3 totals 15 residues. CDR1 is SGHNT and CDR2 is YYREEE in the germline V gene (reference sequence).

This clone was seen a few times. This chain uses TRBV5-6 with TRBJ2-7; D might be TRBD1 (5 bases). Germline V lookup: CDR1 SGHDT, CDR2 YYEEEE. V shed 3 bases and J shed 10 bases, with 14 bases lying between them. The CDR3 has 12 amino acids. CDR3 amino acids: CASSSRQGQQYF. CDR3 DNA sequence: TGTGCCAGCAGCTCCCGCCAGGGCCAACAGTACTTC.

This clone was counted a few times. V is TRBV24-1 and J is TRBJ1-2; 8 bases are a match to TRBD1. CDR1 and CDR2 (germline): KGHDR, SFDVKD. The CDR3 contains 15 residues. V shed 4 bases, J shed 0 bases, and the junction held 3 bases outside the gene matches. CDR3 sequence (DNA): TGTGCCACCAGTGACCGACAGGGGACTAACTATGGCTACACCTTC. Translating gives CATSDRQGTNYGYTF.

V and J are TRBV19 and TRBJ2-7, with 11 bases lining up with TRBD2. This CDR3 contains 15 residues. Losses at the gene ends were 8 bases for V and 1 base for J; bases not matched to a gene: 7. Germline loops: CDR1 LNHDA, CDR2 SQIVND (reference sequence). The DNA of the CDR3 is TGTGCCAGTCGCATAGCGGGAGGGATATCCTACGAGCAGTACTTC. Translated: CASRIAGGISYEQYF.

The rearrangement joins TRBV24-1 to TRBJ2-1; TRBD2 aligns across 11 bases. V was clipped by 4 bases and J by 6 bases; unmatched bases: 7. There are 16 residues in the CDR3. CDR1 and CDR2 from the germline V gene are KGHDR and SFDVKD. This chain's CDR3 is CATSEPLAGASNEQFF. The DNA for the CDR3 is TGTGCCACCAGTGAACCACTAGCGGGAGCAAGCAATGAGCAGTTCTTC.

V and J are TRBV5-4 and TRBJ2-1; TRBD1 agrees at 7 bases. The CDR3 totals 16 residues. Germline loops: CDR1 SGHNT, CDR2 YYREEE (reference sequence). Trimming at V came to 4 bases and at J to 10 bases, leaving 17 bases not matched to a gene. The CDR3 DNA follows: TGTGCCAGCAGCATAGGTGACCTACAGGGGATTGAGGAGCAGTTCTTC. As protein: CASSIGDLQGIEEQFF.

This chain joins TRBV10-1 and TRBJ1-1, with D possibly being TRBD1 (6 bases). The CDR3 extends over 13 amino acids. CDR1 and CDR2 (germline): WNHNN, SYGVQD (reference sequence). V was cut by 10 bases and J by 7 bases, with 19 bases left in between. CDR3 DNA: TGCGCCAACCAAACACGGGGGGCCGGTGAAGCTTTCTTT. Protein: CANQTRGAGEAFF.

The rearrangement links TRBV7-2 to TRBJ2-1; TRBD2 matches 11 bases. The CDR3 sequence is 16 residues long. Looked up from germline, CDR1 is SGHTA and CDR2 is FQGNSA. J gave up 3 bases and V 1 base, and 2 bases lay outside the gene matches. The CDR3: CASSLGGLAVYNEQFF. The DNA of the CDR3 is TGTGCCAGCAGCTTAGGGGGACTAGCGGTCTACAATGAGCAGTTCTTC.

CDR3 DNA sequence: TGTGCCAGCAGCCCTGTCGGCGGGTCCTCCTACAATGAGCAGTTCTTC. This encodes CASSPVGGSSYNEQFF. The genes are TRBV7-6 and TRBJ2-1, with D perhaps matching TRBD2 (5 bases). V was clipped by 5 bases and J by 0 bases, with 14 bases between them. CDR1 is SGHVS, CDR2 FNYEAQ, per germline. The CDR3 length is 16 residues.

This clone showed up just once. The genes are TRBV18 and TRBJ2-2; D gene unclear. V was trimmed by 0 bases and J by 1 base, leaving 6 bases between them. The CDR3 has 15 amino acids. Germline CDR1 KGHSH, CDR2 LQKENI. The CDR3 DNA follows: TGTGCCAGCTCACCACCGGGCCTGAACACCGGGGAGCTGTTTTTT. It is translated as CASSPPGLNTGELFF.

J is TRBJ2-5 and V is TRBV10-1; 10 bases agree with TRBD2. Germline V gene sequence: CDR1 WNHNN, CDR2 SYGVQD (reference sequence). This CDR3 has 12 residues. V was pared by 9 bases and J by 4 bases, with 2 bases of the junction left unmatched. The CDR3 is CARLAGRETQYF. DNA of the CDR3: TGCGCCAGACTAGCGGGGCGAGAGACCCAGTACTTC.

The rearrangement links TRBV2 to TRBJ2-7; TRBD1 is a possible D gene (5 bases). Trimming pared 3 bases from V and 2 bases from J, leaving 11 bases between. CDR1 and CDR2 (germline): SNHLY, FYNNEI. The CDR3 is 14 residues long. CDR3 bases: TGTGCCAGCAGTGAGAGCCAGGGCCCCTACGAGCAGTACTTC. Its protein product is CASSESQGPYEQYF.

The CDR3 reads CASSQELGSTYEQYF. The CDR3 DNA follows: TGCGCCAGCAGCCAAGAGTTAGGGAGCACCTACGAGCAGTACTTC. J is TRBJ2-7 and V is TRBV4-3, with D perhaps matching TRBD2 (5 bases). The length of the CDR3 is 15 residues. Per germline, CDR1 LGHNA and CDR2 YSLEER. With 0 bases removed from V and 2 bases from J, the gap between germline ends came to 11 bases.

The V call is TRBV6-5, the J call TRBJ1-1, with D perhaps TRBD1 (6 bases). Germline values: CDR1 MNHEY, CDR2 SVGAGI. Trimming took 6 bases from V and 1 from J, leaving 15 bases between them. The CDR3 extends over 15 amino acids. The CDR3 is CASSLTGTPNTEAFF. CDR3 sequence (DNA): TGTGCCAGCAGCCTTACTGGGACACCGAACACTGAAGCTTTCTTT.

The chain joins TRBV7-8 to TRBJ1-1; D remains ambiguous. The V gene lost 5 bases and the J gene lost 6 bases, with 7 bases spanning the gap. The CDR3 runs to 11 residues. Per the germline V gene, CDR1 is SGHVS and CDR2 is FQNEAQ. The CDR3 sequence: CASSPSSEAFF. The CDR3 coding sequence is TGTGCCAGCAGCCCCTCCTCTGAAGCTTTCTTT.

The V call is TRBV7-2, the J call TRBJ2-7; TRBD2 matches at 8 bases. The CDR3 length is 17 residues. CDR1 is SGHTA, CDR2 FQGNSA, per germline. Trimming removed 3 bases from V and 6 bases from J; junction bases left unmatched: 16. DNA of the CDR3: TGTGCCAGCAGCTTGAGAATAACGGGAGGGCTTTCGGGCGAGCAGTACTTC. Encoded protein: CASSLRITGGLSGEQYF. Using reference TRBV7-2 and TRBJ2-7 for the parts outside the CDR3, the full variable domain is GAGVSQSPSNKVTEKGKDVELRCDPISGHTALYWYRQSLGQGLEFLIYFQGNSAPDKSGLPSDRFSAERTGGSVSTLTIQRTQQEDSAVYLCASSLRITGGLSGEQYFGPGTRLTVT.

This clone is a singleton in its sample. The chain has TRBV28 and TRBJ1-6; D call uncertain. The length of the CDR3 is 14 residues. Germline CDR1 reads MDHEN; CDR2 reads SYDVKM. V was cut by 4 bases and J by 5 bases, with 9 bases left in between. The CDR3 reads CASSSDGDNSPLHF. CDR3 DNA sequence: TGTGCCAGCAGTTCCGACGGAGATAATTCACCCCTCCACTTT. Drawing the rest from reference TRBV28 and TRBJ1-6, the complete variable domain is DVKVTQSSRYLVKRTGEKVFLECVQDMDHENMFWYRQDPGLGLRLIYFSYDVKMKEKGDIPEGYSVSREKKERFSLILESASTNQTSMYLCASSSDGDNSPLHFGNGTRLTVT.

This clone was observed a single time. The chain combines TRBV6-4 with TRBJ2-1; 10 nucleotides line up with TRBD1. The CDR3 consists of 15 residues. V was pared by 4 bases and J by 9 bases, with 9 bases of the junction left unmatched. Germline V lookup: CDR1 MRHNA, CDR2 SNTAGT. The CDR3 loop is CASSGDRGLRSEQFF. Written as DNA, the CDR3 is TGTGCCAGCAGTGGGGACAGGGGCCTACGGAGTGAGCAGTTCTTC.

V is TRBV6-2 or TRBV6-3 and J is TRBJ2-2; D might be TRBD2 (5 bases). Trimming cost V 2 bases and J 1 base, with 11 bases left between them. The V gene's germline CDR1 is MNHEY and CDR2 SVGEGT. CDR3 length: 16 amino acids. For the CDR3, the DNA is TGTGCCAGCAGTTACCGAAGTAGCGAGAACACCGGGGAGCTGTTTTTT. This encodes CASSYRSSENTGELFF.

CDR3 coding DNA: TGTGCCAGTAGTATAAGGGGGACAGGGGGCGACCGCAATGAGCAGTTCTTC. Translating it yields CASSIRGTGGDRNEQFF. This rearrangement joins TRBV19 to TRBJ2-1; TRBD1 agrees at 12 bases. Trimming removed 2 bases from V and 6 bases from J; junction bases left unmatched: 8. The V gene's germline CDR1 is LNHDA and CDR2 SQIVND (reference sequence). The CDR3 consists of 17 residues.

This clone was seen just once. An end of the junction does not agree with germline; a read error may underlie this. The V and J genes are TRBV12-3 or TRBV12-4 and TRBJ2-3; 7 bases agree with TRBD2. There are 12 residues in the CDR3. The DNA of the CDR3 is TGTGCCAGCAGTCACCATAGCGGGTGGGTGAGTTTT. Protein: CASSHHSGWVSF.

This clone appeared once. The chain couples TRBV7-2 to TRBJ2-1, with TRBD2 matching 10 bases. The CDR3 covers 15 residues. Germline-derived CDR1 and CDR2 are SGHTA and FQGNSA. Trimming at V came to 5 bases and at J to 3 bases, leaving 4 bases not matched to a gene. The CDR3 here is CASSRSGRSYNEQFF. The CDR3 region has the DNA TGTGCCAGCAGCCGTAGCGGGAGGAGCTACAATGAGCAGTTCTTC.

The gene calls are TRBV6-5 and TRBJ2-7, with 10 bases aligning to TRBD2. The CDR3 spans 14 residues. Germline V gives CDR1 MNHEY, CDR2 SVGAGI. V lost 4 bases and J lost 2; bases outside the gene matches: 2. The CDR3 region is CASSLAGGPYEQYF. CDR3 in DNA: TGTGCCAGCAGTTTAGCGGGAGGTCCCTACGAGCAGTACTTC.